The clone carrying this T cell receptor beta chain was seen repeatedly, ten times or more. This sample was taken from a study of response to subunit inactivated influenza vaccine. TCRdb used MiXCR to reprocess the RT-PCR reads, holding one entry per CDR3 protein. The data contain a few hundred thousand distinct CDR3 sequences, 11% to 15% of them singletons. Germline CDR1 is SGHRS and CDR2 is YFSETQ. This CDR3 is built from 16 residues. V lost 4 bases, J lost 2 bases, and 5 bases stayed unmatched. The receptor comes from a man over 45 who received an inactivated influenza vaccine. Here the sequenced sample was PBMCs from blood, taken 11 to 12 days after vaccination. V and J are TRBV5-1 and TRBJ2-2; TRBD2 aligns across 10 bases. The CDR3 DNA sequence: TGCGCCAGCAGCGCCGCTAGCGGGGGAAACACCGGGGAGCTGTTTTTT. It is translated as CASSAASGGNTGELFF.